The 4 T cell receptor beta chains presented below share a single source sample, sequenced in a study of cytomegalovirus exposure and HLA in healthy donors. Sequencing was performed with immunoSEQ multiplex PCR; in TCRdb, only in-frame clones are kept and a portion is missing. The table has about 69,000 clones, around 96% seen once. Sequences were obtained from PBMCs. Receptors were obtained from a young woman in good health and CMV-seropositive.

This chain connects TRBV18 to TRBJ2-1, with 8 bases that match TRBD2. Germline-derived CDR1 and CDR2 are KGHSH and LQKENI. V trimming: 4 bases; J trimming: 14 bases; junction bases outside the gene matches: 13. The CDR3 loop spans 14 amino acids. In DNA, the CDR3 is TGTGCCAGCTCACAAGGGACGTTGGGGACTAGAAAGTTCTTC. Amino acid sequence: CASSQGTLGTRKFF. Based on the CDR3 plus reference TRBV18 and TRBJ2-1, the full variable domain is NAGVMQNPRHLVRRRGQEARLRCSPMKGHSHVYWYRQLPEEGLKFMVYLQKENIIDESGMPKERFSAEFPKEGPSILRIQQVVRGDSAAYFCASSQGTLGTRKFFGPGTRLTVL.

This clone was seen only once. V is TRBV20-1 and J is TRBJ2-2; D unresolved. Germline lookup yields CDR1 DFQATT and CDR2 SNEGSKA (reference sequence). V gave up 6 bases and J gave up 6 bases, with 8 bases separating them. This CDR3 has 11 residues. The chain's CDR3 is CSAKSPGELFF. CDR3 in DNA: TGCAGTGCAAAGAGCCCCGGGGAGCTGTTTTTT.

The chain links TRBV5-4 to TRBJ2-2, with 9 bases identical to TRBD1. CDR1 is SGHNT and CDR2 is YYREEE in the germline V gene (reference sequence). J was trimmed by 4 bases and V by 6 bases; bases with no gene match: 7. CDR3 size: 15 residues. The CDR3 reads CASTRQGEITGELFF. The CDR3 DNA sequence: TGTGCCAGCACCCGACAGGGGGAGATCACCGGGGAGCTGTTTTTT. The whole variable domain, filled in from reference TRBV5-4 and TRBJ2-2, reads ETGVTQSPTHLIKTRGQQVTLRCSSQSGHNTVSWYQQALGQGPQFIFQYYREEENGRGNFPPRFSGLQFPNYSSELNVNALELDDSALYLCASTRQGEITGELFFGEGSRLTVL.

V usage is TRBV6-1 and J usage is TRBJ1-2; TRBD1 aligns across 8 bases. The J segment lost 6 bases and the V segment lost 4 bases, leaving 10 bases of the junction unmatched. There are 15 residues in the CDR3. CDR1 MNHNS and CDR2 SASEGT come from the germline V gene. The DNA of the CDR3 is TGTGCCAGCAGTGCCCCGGACAGGGCTGGGGATGGCTACACCTTC. Protein sequence: CASSAPDRAGDGYTF.